These 29 T cell receptor beta chains originate from one sample sequenced in a study of breast tumors, draining lymph nodes, adjacent tissues. In TCRdb, the multiplex PCR reads were re-called with MiXCR into one record per CDR3 protein. The sample has fewer than 15,000 distinct CDR3 sequences; around three fifths are singletons. Sequenced sample: tumor-adjacent breast tissue. These receptors were collected from a female donor with breast cancer. Some clones in this sample may be carry-over from other donors' samples.

The gene calls are TRBV28 and TRBJ2-7; 7 bases agree with TRBD2. Per the germline V gene, CDR1 is MDHEN and CDR2 is SYDVKM. The CDR3 is 13 amino acids. The trim removed 3 bases at V and 5 bases at J, leaving 4 bases unmatched. The CDR3 sequence is CASSLVLANEQYF. The DNA of the CDR3 is TGTGCCAGCAGTTTGGTACTAGCGAACGAGCAGTACTTC.

This clonotype was observed a few times. The chain's CDR3 is CASSIANDGYTF. DNA of the CDR3: TGTGCCAGTAGTATAGCAAATGATGGCTACACCTTC. This chain connects TRBV19 to TRBJ1-2; D is ambiguous. CDR3 size: 12 residues. From germline, CDR1 is LNHDA and CDR2 SQIVND (reference sequence). V lost 1 base and J 6 bases, leaving 6 bases between the germline ends.

With regard to this clonotype: Its ends do not fully match the called genes, so a read error is possible. This sequence joins TRBV9 and TRBJ1-6; no firm D call. The CDR3 runs to 16 residues. CDR1 and CDR2 (germline): SGDLS, YYNGEE. CDR3 bases: TGTGCCAGCAGTCCCCTTGGAAGCTCCTATAATCCACCCCTCCACTTT. This encodes CASSPLGSSYNPPLHF.

Many counts were recorded for this clonotype. The CDR3 DNA follows: TGTGCCAGCAGTGAGGGCGCAGGGGGCACCGGGGAGCTGTTTTTT. Its protein is CASSEGAGGTGELFF. The chain carries TRBV6-2 or TRBV6-3 and TRBJ2-2; 7 bases fit TRBD1. The V gene end was trimmed by 5 bases and the J gene end by 4 bases; junction bases not matched to a gene: 7. Germline values: CDR1 MNHEY, CDR2 SVGEGT. The length of the CDR3 is 15 residues.

The rearrangement joins TRBV5-1 to TRBJ2-7, with D possibly TRBD2 on 5 matching bases. Deletions cut 0 bases from V and 1 base from J, with 20 bases between. CDR3 length equals 18 residues. Germline-derived CDR1 and CDR2 are SGHRS and YFSETQ. DNA for the CDR3: TGCGCCAGCAGCTTGGTTTGGCCTAGCTCAGGCACGTCCTACGAGCAGTACTTC. Amino acids: CASSLVWPSSGTSYEQYF.

The rearrangement uses TRBV15 and TRBJ1-4; D call uncertain. V lost 3 bases, J lost 4 bases, and 15 bases lay in between. This CDR3 comprises 16 residues. Germline V gene data show CDR1 as LNHNV and CDR2 as YYDKDF (reference sequence). CDR3 loop: CATSSHPPGINEKLFF. The CDR3 DNA reads TGTGCCACCAGCAGTCACCCCCCGGGGATTAATGAAAAACTGTTTTTT.

The CDR3 region is CSVPPGTQGETQYF. DNA of the CDR3: TGCAGCGTCCCCCCCGGGACACAGGGGGAGACCCAGTACTTC. V usage is TRBV29-1 and J usage is TRBJ2-5, with 7 bases lining up with TRBD1. The CDR3 loop spans 14 amino acids. Germline values: CDR1 SQVTM, CDR2 ANQGSEA. V shed 6 bases and J 5 bases; nucleotides not matched to a gene: 12.

The chain uses TRBV2 and TRBJ2-5; 7 bases align to TRBD2. The CDR3 contains 14 residues. Germline trimming cut 8 bases from V and 0 bases from J; bases unmatched to any gene: 6. In germline, CDR1 is SNHLY, CDR2 FYNNEI. The chain's CDR3 is CASGGGVYQETQYF. The CDR3 region has the DNA TGTGCCAGCGGGGGGGGGGTGTACCAAGAGACCCAGTACTTC.

Many counts were recorded for this clonotype. One base away lies a much larger clone, so this may be a sequencing read error. As the CDR3 is not closed by the conserved phenylalanine or tryptophan, this likely results from a read error. The chain couples TRBV19 to TRBJ2-5, with 9 positions matching TRBD2. V dropped 4 bases and J dropped 7; count of bases not matched to a gene: 13. The CDR3 is 16 residues long. Per germline, CDR1 LNHDA and CDR2 SQIVND (reference sequence). The CDR3 loop is CASSTALGLASGTQYS. The CDR3, as DNA: TGTGCCAGTAGTACGGCCTTGGGACTAGCATCGGGGACCCAGTACTCC.

This clonotype has ten or more counts. A much larger clone sits a single nucleotide away, making a read error possible. This sequence joins TRBV7-2 and TRBJ2-5; 10 positions match TRBD2. Germline V lookup: CDR1 SGHTA, CDR2 FQGNSA. This CDR3 is built from 15 residues. CDR3 in DNA: TGTGCCAGCAGCTTACGGACTAGCGGCCAAGAGACCCAGCACTTC. Its protein product is CASSLRTSGQETQHF.

The chain uses TRBV5-1 and TRBJ2-2; 7 positions match TRBD2. The germline V gene encodes CDR1 SGHRS and CDR2 YFSETQ. The junction had 9 bases not matched to a gene; V was cut back by 9 bases and J by 4 bases. The CDR3 consists of 14 residues. CDR3 region: CATREAGFTGELFF. CDR3 bases: TGCGCCACCCGGGAGGCGGGTTTCACCGGGGAGCTGTTTTTT.

This clonotype was counted at least ten times. The chain couples TRBV27 to TRBJ2-1; 7 bases are shared with TRBD1. This CDR3 is built from 15 residues. After removal of 3 bases from V and 6 bases from J, the junction contained 8 bases not matched to a gene. Germline V lookup: CDR1 MNHEY, CDR2 SMNVEV (reference sequence). The CDR3 sequence is CASSFLGDRVNEQFF. The CDR3 DNA sequence: TGTGCCAGCAGTTTTCTAGGAGACAGGGTCAATGAGCAGTTCTTC.

This clonotype rates as medium-sized. The CDR3 protein is CASSDGSGGSMSTDTQYF. CDR3 DNA sequence: TGTGCCAGCAGTGACGGTAGCGGGGGGAGCATGAGCACAGATACGCAGTATTTT. The V gene is TRBV25-1, the J gene TRBJ2-3, with 10 bases matching TRBD2. Germline CDR1 is MGHDK and CDR2 is SYGVNS. The CDR3 totals 18 residues. J lost 0 bases, V lost 3 bases, and 9 bases had no gene match. The entire variable domain, with the rest obtained from reference TRBV25-1 and TRBJ2-3, is as follows: EADIYQTPRYLVIGTGKKITLECSQTMGHDKMYWYQQDPGMELHLIHYSYGVNSTEKGDLSSESTVSRIRTEHFPLTLESARPSHTSQYLCASSDGSGGSMSTDTQYFGPGTRLTVL.

The CDR3 protein is CASSLLVGSGGEKLFF. The CDR3 DNA is TGCGCCAGCAGCCTCCTTGTAGGGAGTGGAGGCGAAAAACTGTTTTTT. The V and J genes are TRBV4-1 and TRBJ1-4; D uncertain. Trimming removed 4 bases at V and 8 bases at J, with 20 bases between. There are 16 residues in the CDR3. Germline V gives CDR1 MGHRA, CDR2 YSYEKL.

This rearrangement joins TRBV6-1 to TRBJ2-1; possible D gene TRBD1, 6 bases. V shed 3 bases and J shed 7 bases, with 10 bases lying between them. The CDR3 length is 13 residues. The germline CDR1 and CDR2 sequences are MNHNS and SASEGT. CDR3 protein: CASSEYRANEQFF. The CDR3 DNA reads TGTGCCAGCAGTGAGTACAGGGCTAATGAGCAGTTCTTC.

The V call is TRBV5-1, the J call TRBJ2-7, with 10 bases that match TRBD1. Trimming removed 0 bases from V and 3 bases from J; junction bases left unmatched: 3. The germline V gene encodes CDR1 SGHRS and CDR2 YFSETQ. The CDR3 sequence is 15 residues long. The CDR3 is CASSLVGTGDYEQYF. DNA for the CDR3: TGCGCCAGCAGCTTGGTCGGGACAGGGGACTACGAGCAGTACTTC. Full variable domain (outside the CDR3, taken from reference TRBV5-1 and TRBJ2-7): KAGVTQTPRYLIKTRGQQVTLSCSPISGHRSVSWYQQTPGQGLQFLFEYFSETQRNKGNFPGRFSGRQFSNSRSEMNVSTLELGDSALYLCASSLVGTGDYEQYFGPGTRLTVT.

The V and J genes are TRBV24-1 and TRBJ2-3, with D tentatively TRBD2 (6 bases). Germline V lookup: CDR1 KGHDR, CDR2 SFDVKD. V gave up 4 bases and J gave up 5 bases, with 18 bases separating them. The CDR3 is 16 amino acids. CDR3 sequence reads: CATSEEGVTSRDTQYF. The CDR3 DNA reads TGTGCCACCAGTGAGGAGGGAGTCACCTCAAGAGATACGCAGTATTTT.

This chain links TRBV18 with TRBJ2-3; the D gene could be TRBD1 or TRBD2 (6 bases each). The CDR3 covers 15 residues. Between the trimmed V and J ends, which lost 5 bases and 4 bases, there was a span of 16 bases. Germline loops: CDR1 KGHSH, CDR2 LQKENI. CDR3 loop: CASSSTSGGPDTQYF. DNA for the CDR3: TGTGCCAGCTCATCGACTAGTGGGGGCCCAGATACGCAGTATTTT.

The sample holds many counts of this clonotype. Since a much larger clone is just one base distant, this may be a read error. The chain recombines TRBV6-1 with TRBJ2-7; tentative D call: TRBD2 (5 bases). The CDR3 is made up of 17 amino acids. Germline CDR1 and CDR2: MNHNS and SASEGT. V dropped 6 bases and J dropped 3 bases, with 24 bases sitting between them. Written as DNA, the CDR3 is TGTGCCAGCAGGCAAAGACATGGCGCGGGCATTATCTACGAGCAGTACTTC. The encoded protein is CASRQRHGAGIIYEQYF.

In its sample, this clonotype was seen once. The chain combines TRBV25-1 with TRBJ2-3, with 10 bases lining up with TRBD2. This CDR3 contains 17 residues. With V trimmed by 3 bases and J by 4 bases, 10 bases remained unmatched. Germline V lookup: CDR1 MGHDK, CDR2 SYGVNS. The CDR3 nucleotides read TGTGCCAGCAGTGACCCAACCCTAGCGGGAGTGGCAGATACGCAGTATTTT. This codes for CASSDPTLAGVADTQYF.

This clonotype was found many times. V gene TRBV27 combines with J gene TRBJ1-2; maybe TRBD1 (6 bases). CDR1 and CDR2 (germline): MNHEY, SMNVEV (reference sequence). Trimming pared 6 bases from V and 5 bases from J, leaving 13 bases between. CDR3 length equals 13 residues. The CDR3 is CASRGGASYGYTF. The CDR3 region has the DNA TGTGCCAGCAGGGGGGGGGCAAGTTATGGCTACACCTTC.

This clonotype was detected ten times or more. The chain links TRBV27 to TRBJ1-5; 7 nucleotides line up with TRBD1. Unmatched junction bases numbered 5, after V lost 3 bases and J lost 0 bases. The V gene's germline CDR1 is MNHEY and CDR2 SMNVEV (reference sequence). The CDR3 is made up of 16 amino acids. CDR3 loop: CASSLSGGDSNQPQHF. CDR3 nucleotide sequence: TGTGCCAGCAGTTTGTCAGGGGGGGATAGCAATCAGCCCCAGCATTTT.

This clonotype was counted ten times or more. The J gene is TRBJ1-2, the V gene TRBV6-2 or TRBV6-3; the match to TRBD1 covers 11 bases. The junction had 6 bases not matched to a gene; V was cut back by 6 bases and J by 6 bases. The CDR3 totals 14 residues. The germline gives CDR1 MNHEY, CDR2 SVGEGT. The CDR3 DNA sequence: TGTGCCAGCAGCCGTCCGGGACAGGGGGATGGCTACACCTTC. This sequence encodes CASSRPGQGDGYTF.

CDR3 nucleotide sequence: TGTGCCAGCAGTAGCGGCTCTGGAAACACCATATATTTT. Translated, it gives CASSSGSGNTIYF. This chain uses TRBV9 with TRBJ1-3; D gene ambiguous. The length of the CDR3 is 13 residues. The germline V gene has CDR1 SGDLS and CDR2 YYNGEE. The V end was cut by 5 bases, the J end by 0 bases, with 6 bases between.

The genes are TRBV13 and TRBJ2-7, with 7 bases lining up with TRBD1. Germline loops: CDR1 PRHDT, CDR2 FYEKMQ (reference sequence). After removal of 8 bases from V and 5 bases from J, the junction contained 15 bases not matched to a gene. This CDR3 has 15 amino acids. The CDR3 bases are TGTGCCAGCGACATGAGGTCAGGGGGTAGGAACGAGCAGTACTTC. Translation: CASDMRSGGRNEQYF.

The CDR3: CASIPGTSGRGASDTQYF. In nucleotides, the CDR3 is TGTGCCAGCATCCCCGGGACTAGCGGGAGAGGGGCGTCAGATACGCAGTATTTT. The J gene is TRBJ2-3, the V gene TRBV6-2 or TRBV6-3, with 14 bases matching TRBD2. V gave up 7 bases and J gave up 4 bases; unmatched junction bases: 13. CDR3 length equals 18 residues. Germline V gene data show CDR1 as MNHEY and CDR2 as SVGEGT.

The sample holds many counts of this clonotype. A much larger clone differs from this one at a single base, so this may be a read error. The CDR3 end shows no conserved phenylalanine or tryptophan, and so a read error is likely. The chain is built from TRBV7-9 and TRBJ2-4, with D unresolved. V lost 1 base, J lost 7 bases, and 11 bases lay in between. CDR1 is SEHNR and CDR2 is FQNEAQ in the germline V gene (reference sequence). CDR3 length: 14 amino acids. CDR3 nucleotide sequence: TGTGCCAGCAGCTTAGAAGCTAGTTTGAACATTCAGTACCTC. As protein: CASSLEASLNIQYL.

Many counts were recorded for this clonotype. CDR3 amino acids: CATSRDGRGISNYGYTF. The CDR3, as DNA: TGTGCCACCAGCAGAGATGGAAGGGGGATAAGTAACTATGGCTACACCTTC. The chain uses TRBV15 and TRBJ1-2; D may be TRBD1 (6 bases). The CDR3 spans 17 residues. The V end was cut by 0 bases, the J end by 1 base, with 15 bases between. Germline-derived CDR1 and CDR2 are LNHNV and YYDKDF (reference sequence).

This clonotype came up many times. CDR3 in amino acids: CASKYPLADLNNEQFF. CDR3 in DNA: TGTGCCAGCAAATATCCCTTAGCGGACTTAAACAATGAGCAGTTCTTC. The rearrangement uses TRBV5-5 and TRBJ2-1, with a tentative D call TRBD2 (6 bases). This CDR3 has 16 amino acids. Germline-derived CDR1 and CDR2 are SGHKS and YYEKEE (reference sequence). Trimming shortened V by 6 bases and J by 5 bases, and 21 bases separated the two germline ends.